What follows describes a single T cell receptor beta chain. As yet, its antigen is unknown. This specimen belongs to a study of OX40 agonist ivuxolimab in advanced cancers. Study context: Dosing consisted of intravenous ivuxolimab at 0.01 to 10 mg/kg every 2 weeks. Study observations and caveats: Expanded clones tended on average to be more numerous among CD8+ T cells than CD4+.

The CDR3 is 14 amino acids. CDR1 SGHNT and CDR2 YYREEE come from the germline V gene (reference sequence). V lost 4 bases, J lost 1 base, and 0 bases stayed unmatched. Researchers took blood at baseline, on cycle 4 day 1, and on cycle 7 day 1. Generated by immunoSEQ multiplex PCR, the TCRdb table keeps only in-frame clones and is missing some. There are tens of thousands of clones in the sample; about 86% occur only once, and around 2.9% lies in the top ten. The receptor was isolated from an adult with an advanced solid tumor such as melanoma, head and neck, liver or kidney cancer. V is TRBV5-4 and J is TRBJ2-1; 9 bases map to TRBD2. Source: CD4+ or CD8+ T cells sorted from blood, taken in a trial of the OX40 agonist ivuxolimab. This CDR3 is CASSAGGSYNEQFF. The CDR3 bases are TGTGCCAGCAGCGCGGGGGGGTCCTACAATGAGCAGTTCTTC.